The entry that follows covers one TCR beta chain sequence. Its antigen is currently unknown. Profiled with immunoSEQ multiplex PCR; TCRdb holds only in-frame clones, not every one. The data contain 150,000 or so clones, about nine tenths of them singletons. The record originates from a study of T cell responses to AZD1222 COVID-19 vaccine. Study-level points and caveats: Dominant at 160-218 and 743-854, vaccine-associated CD4 TCRs also spanned spike.

V was clipped by 2 bases and J by 2 bases, with 22 bases between them. The CDR3 totals 19 residues. The germline gives CDR1 MNHEY, CDR2 SVGEGT. The rearrangement links TRBV6-2 or TRBV6-3 to TRBJ1-5; D is ambiguous. The receptor was isolated from an adult in good health. This sample comprised peripheral blood, obtained on day 0 of AZD1222 vaccination. The CDR3 coding sequence is TGTGCCAGCAGTTACGTACCCCGGGTTCCCCGTCAGGGCAATCAGCCCCAGCATTTT. Translating it yields CASSYVPRVPRQGNQPQHF.